This passage covers 4 T cell receptor beta chains from one sample sequenced in a study of technical replicates of blood from a handful of donors. Produced via immunoSEQ multiplex PCR; TCRdb's table is partial and in-frame only. The table includes almost 55,000 clones, 94% detected once. The sample consisted of T cells isolated from PBMCs. These TCRs come from a human donor in good health.

The chain combines TRBV11-3 with TRBJ2-2; D remains unclear. Germline CDR1 reads SGHNT; CDR2 reads YENEEA. V was trimmed by 0 bases and J by 0 bases, leaving 11 bases between them. This CDR3 has 17 residues. Written as DNA, the CDR3 is TGTGCCAGCAGCTTAGACTCCCTCGCTACGAACACCGGGGAGCTGTTTTTT. Translating gives CASSLDSLATNTGELFF.

This chain links TRBV9 with TRBJ2-3, with D perhaps TRBD2 (6 bases). Trimming removed 0 bases at V and 1 base at J, with 12 bases between. The CDR3 has 16 residues. CDR1 and CDR2 from the germline V gene are SGDLS and YYNGEE. CDR3 loop: CASSVEGGGRTDTQYF. As DNA, the CDR3 is TGTGCCAGCAGCGTAGAAGGTGGAGGGCGCACAGATACGCAGTATTTT.

The chain couples TRBV23-1 to TRBJ2-1; no clear D gene. TRBV23-1 is marked as an open reading frame, function uncertain. This CDR3 comprises 15 residues. The V gene lost 4 bases and the J gene lost 0 bases, with 10 bases spanning the gap. In DNA form, the CDR3 reads TGCGCCAGCAGTCCTCATCCGAGCTCCTACAATGAGCAGTTCTTC. It is translated as CASSPHPSSYNEQFF.

The chain is built from TRBV7-6 and TRBJ2-7, with TRBD2 matching over 8 bases. J gave up 3 bases and V 5 bases, and 6 bases lay outside the gene matches. This CDR3 is 14 amino acids long. Germline lookup yields CDR1 SGHVS and CDR2 FNYEAQ. DNA of the CDR3: TGTGCCAGCAGCCTTACGGGGGGGGGCTACGAGCAGTACTTC. Amino acid sequence: CASSLTGGGYEQYF.